One sample yielded the 18 T cell receptor beta chains listed below, sequenced in a study of T cell repertoires in cytomegalovirus infection. MiXCR, applied by TCRdb to the reads, yields one record per CDR3 protein. The data contain about 340,000 distinct CDR3 sequences, roughly 29% of them seen just once; the ten biggest clones take up roughly 20%. No antigen has been identified for these receptors. The material sequenced was cultured PBMCs, taken from culture after CMV antigen stimulation. The receptors were gathered from a human donor in good health (CMV status not recorded). Some clones in this sample may be carry-over from other donors' samples.

This clonotype has a handful of counts. V usage is TRBV7-2 and J usage is TRBJ2-7; a weak D match, TRBD2 (5 bases). Trimming shortened V by 5 bases and J by 0 bases, and 8 bases separated the two germline ends. CDR3 size: 13 residues. Looked up from germline, CDR1 is SGHTA and CDR2 is FQGNSA. The CDR3 protein is CASSESGSYEQYF. The CDR3 bases are TGTGCCAGCAGCGAGAGCGGCTCCTACGAGCAGTACTTC.

This clonotype was seen a few times. The chain carries TRBV28 and TRBJ2-3, with TRBD2 matching over 10 bases. Trimming cost V 4 bases and J 3 bases; bases outside gene matches: 7. The CDR3 runs to 16 residues. CDR1 is MDHEN and CDR2 is SYDVKM in the germline V gene. The CDR3 protein is CASSYPASGRTDTQYF. In DNA, the CDR3 is TGTGCCAGCAGTTACCCCGCTAGCGGGAGAACAGATACGCAGTATTTT.

This clonotype was seen repeatedly, ten times or more. The rearrangement links TRBV6-1 to TRBJ1-3, with D possibly TRBD1 on 5 matching bases. The V end was cut by 5 bases, the J end by 4 bases, with 18 bases between. From germline, CDR1 is MNHNS and CDR2 SASEGT. The CDR3 covers 16 residues. The CDR3 DNA follows: TGTGCCAGCAGTTCCCTGACAGCGTTCTGGGGAAACACCATATATTTT. It specifies CASSSLTAFWGNTIYF.

This clonotype has only a few counts. This chain connects TRBV7-8 to TRBJ1-5; TRBD1 matches 8 bases. Germline CDR1 and CDR2: SGHVS and FQNEAQ. This CDR3 contains 15 residues. V was clipped by 6 bases and J by 7 bases; unmatched bases: 11. The CDR3 coding sequence is TGTGCCAGCAGTCAAGACAGGGGAGTAATGCAGCCCCAGCATTTT. Protein: CASSQDRGVMQPQHF.

This clonotype has a handful of counts. The chain is built from TRBV20-1 and TRBJ1-6; D is uncertain. Trimming shortened V by 3 bases and J by 0 bases, and 12 bases separated the two germline ends. CDR1 is DFQATT and CDR2 is SNEGSKA in the germline V gene (reference sequence). This CDR3 is 16 amino acids long. The CDR3 here is CSARGARSSYNSPLHF. As DNA, the CDR3 is TGCAGTGCTAGGGGAGCCCGTAGCTCCTATAATTCACCCCTCCACTTT.

The gene calls are TRBV6-6 and TRBJ2-7, with D hard to call. The CDR3 runs to 15 residues. The germline V and J ends were trimmed by 0 bases and 4 bases, with 13 bases remaining between them. The V gene's germline CDR1 is MNHNY and CDR2 SVGAGI (reference sequence). The CDR3 DNA is TGTGCCAGCAGTTACTCGACCCCGACGGTATACGAGCAGTACTTC. This translates into CASSYSTPTVYEQYF.

This clonotype was counted a few times. This chain links TRBV10-3 with TRBJ2-7; D possibly corresponds to TRBD1 (5 bases). V lost 10 bases and J lost 3, with 16 bases in between. In germline, CDR1 is ENHRY, CDR2 SYGVKD. This CDR3 has 13 amino acids. The CDR3: CATRDQPDYEQYF. DNA of the CDR3: TGTGCCACCAGGGATCAACCGGACTACGAGCAGTACTTC.

V and J are TRBV3-1 and TRBJ2-1; 11 nucleotides match TRBD2. This CDR3 comprises 15 residues. V was clipped by 4 bases and J by 3 bases; unmatched bases: 2. From germline, CDR1 is LGHDT and CDR2 YNNKEL (reference sequence). The CDR3 DNA is TGTGCCAGCAGCCGGGGGACTAGCGGCTACAATGAGCAGTTCTTC. Translating it yields CASSRGTSGYNEQFF.

This clonotype was counted a few times. This chain's CDR3 is CASSPRTGASTDTQYF. CDR3 coding DNA: TGTGCCAGCAGCCCCAGGACAGGGGCAAGCACAGATACGCAGTATTTT. The chain has TRBV7-9 and TRBJ2-3, with 9 bases that match TRBD1. Germline V gives CDR1 SEHNR, CDR2 FQNEAQ (reference sequence). The CDR3 spans 16 residues. With 5 bases clipped from V and 0 bases from J, the junction kept 6 bases outside the gene matches.

This rearrangement joins TRBV2 to TRBJ1-2; a weak D match, TRBD1 (6 bases). This CDR3 region has 13 residues. Deletions cut 4 bases from V and 6 bases from J, with 12 bases between. The germline CDR1 and CDR2 sequences are SNHLY and FYNNEI. The DNA of the CDR3 is TGTGCCAGCAGTGTTTACCCAGGGGATGGCTACACCTTC. Translated: CASSVYPGDGYTF.

This clonotype was observed a handful of times. The chain links TRBV6-1 to TRBJ1-2; D not resolved. V shed 0 bases and J shed 5 bases, with 7 bases lying between them. Germline CDR1 MNHNS, CDR2 SASEGT. CDR3 length: 13 amino acids. The CDR3 is CASSEAGVYGYTF. As DNA, the CDR3 is TGTGCCAGCAGTGAAGCAGGAGTTTATGGCTACACCTTC.

This rearrangement joins TRBV7-2 to TRBJ2-3; TRBD1 aligns across 9 bases. This CDR3 has 15 amino acids. Germline V gene lookup returns CDR1 SGHTA and CDR2 FQGNSA. V lost 6 bases to trimming and J lost 0 bases; unmatched junction nucleotides: 4. This CDR3 is CASRKTGGSTDTQYF. Written as DNA, the CDR3 is TGTGCCAGCAGAAAAACAGGGGGCAGCACAGATACGCAGTATTTT.

V is TRBV19 and J is TRBJ1-5; TRBD1 matches at 9 bases. The ends lost 5 bases at V and 7 bases at J; junction bases unmatched: 9. The germline V gene encodes CDR1 LNHDA and CDR2 SQIVND (reference sequence). The CDR3 is 15 amino acids. The CDR3 spells CASSSGQGIGQPQHF. CDR3 bases: TGTGCCAGTAGTTCGGGACAGGGAATCGGGCAGCCCCAGCATTTT. Looking up the rest from reference TRBV19 and TRBJ1-5 gives the full variable domain: DGGITQSPKYLFRKEGQNVTLSCEQNLNHDAMYWYRQDPGQGLRLIYYSQIVNDFQKGDIAEGYSVSREKKESFPLTVTSAQKNPTAFYLCASSSGQGIGQPQHFGDGTRLSIL.

This clonotype has just a few counts. V gene TRBV5-8 combines with J gene TRBJ1-4; D gene ambiguous. The germline V gene has CDR1 SGHTS and CDR2 YDEGEE. V was cut by 1 base and J by 7 bases, with 11 bases left in between. This CDR3 region has 14 residues. The CDR3 nucleotides are TGTGCCAGCAGCTTGACCCGCTCCAGTGAAAAACTGTTTTTT. This codes for CASSLTRSSEKLFF.

The chain employs TRBV7-9 and TRBJ1-2; 8 bases are a match to TRBD1. Germline V gene data show CDR1 as SEHNR and CDR2 as FQNEAQ (reference sequence). The CDR3 is 15 amino acids. Trimming cost V 5 bases and J 2 bases; bases outside gene matches: 7. The CDR3 reads CASSPGSGGNYGYTF. The CDR3 DNA sequence: TGTGCCAGCAGCCCTGGGTCAGGGGGCAACTATGGCTACACCTTC.

This clonotype was detected only a few times. The genes are TRBV4-2 and TRBJ1-4; TRBD1 matches 8 bases. The CDR3 is 22 amino acids. CDR1 is LGHNA and CDR2 is YNFKEQ in the germline V gene. The V gene end was trimmed by 1 base and the J gene end by 2 bases; junction bases not matched to a gene: 21. CDR3 DNA: TGTGCCAGCAGCCAAGCAAAAATTGTACCTCGGGACAGGTGGAGGACTAATGAAAAACTGTTTTTT. Its translation is CASSQAKIVPRDRWRTNEKLFF.

This chain links TRBV5-1 with TRBJ1-1; tentatively, D is TRBD1 (5 bases). CDR3 length: 12 amino acids. V lost 7 bases, J lost 4 bases, and 11 bases lay in between. Germline lookup yields CDR1 SGHRS and CDR2 YFSETQ. The CDR3 DNA reads as TGCGCCAGCGGAAGCAGGGTCACTGAAGCTTTCTTT. It is translated as CASGSRVTEAFF.

The rearrangement joins TRBV11-2 to TRBJ2-5; D gene unclear. Trimming cost V 1 base and J 2 bases, with 11 bases left between them. Germline V lookup: CDR1 SGHAT, CDR2 FQNNGV. The CDR3 extends over 15 amino acids. CDR3 DNA: TGTGCCAGCAGCTTAGCTCGGTCGGTACAAGAGACCCAGTACTTC. Translation: CASSLARSVQETQYF.